This TCR beta chain originates from a study of T cell responses to AZD1222 COVID-19 vaccine. TCRdb's table, derived via immunoSEQ multiplex PCR, lists solely in-frame clones and lacks some. The data show 120,000 to 150,000 clones, 88% seen once. V lost 3 bases to trimming and J lost 7 bases; unmatched junction nucleotides: 5. The CDR3 has 13 amino acids. Germline values: CDR1 MDHEN, CDR2 SYDVKM. This sequence joins TRBV28 and TRBJ1-1, with TRBD1 identical over 7 bases. Sequenced material: peripheral blood, taken 28 days after the second dose of the MenACWY control vaccine. The receptor's source is an adult who received the MenACWY meningococcal vaccine as a control. For the CDR3, the DNA is TGTGCCAGCAGTTTCGGGACAGCGCTTGAAGCTTTCTTT. Protein: CASSFGTALEAFF.